This T cell receptor (beta chain) was observed in a study of tumor and adjacent non-tumor tissue in lung cancer. Study details: Approximately 4.2 million productive TCRbeta reads were obtained per sample on average. Regarding the study as a whole: Higher tumor TCR diversity was associated with shorter survival. Significantly higher TCR diversity was found in tumor than normal lung.

This sample's RNA came from whole unsorted tissue. This clonotype was recorded a few times. Antigen: not known. A much larger clonotype is one base distant, so this may be a read error. TCRbeta libraries were built with three rounds of nested PCR, modified from ARM-PCR. TCRdb re-derived calls from the multiplex PCR reads in MiXCR, one entry per CDR3 protein. The sample lists 75,000 to 100,000 distinct CDR3 sequences; about 67% were seen once. Sequenced: lung tumor tissue. The receptor was derived from a man in his sixties with non-small cell lung cancer.

The DNA for the CDR3 is TGTGCCAGCAGCTTGACAGGGGCGAATTCACCCCTCCACTTT. Amino acids: CASSLTGANSPLHF. The chain recombines TRBV14 with TRBJ1-6, with TRBD1 matching 8 bases. The CDR3 sequence is 14 residues long. V was pared by 5 bases and J by 7 bases, with 4 bases of the junction left unmatched. Per germline, CDR1 SGHDN and CDR2 FVKESK.